The 26 T cell receptor beta chains below were found in one sample sequenced in a study of radiation and T cells in renal cell carcinoma. Time point: baseline pretreatment blood. As to treatment: 15 Gy SBRT to primary tumor, nephrectomy 4 weeks later. The data were produced by immunoSEQ multiplex PCR, yet TCRdb's version contains in-frame clones alone and is incomplete. The sample has about 130,000 clones, over 75% seen once. The material was blood, obtained from a patient whose treatment included radiotherapy and nephrectomy. The receptors stem from a woman aged 50 to 65 with renal cell carcinoma.

J is TRBJ2-7 and V is TRBV2; D unresolved. V lost 4 bases to trimming and J lost 5 bases, with 15 bases between them. Germline V CDR1 and CDR2: SNHLY, FYNNEI. This CDR3 region has 14 residues. The CDR3 nucleotides are TGTGCCAGCAGTGTCGGATTAGTAGTCCACGAGCAGTACTTC. This codes for CASSVGLVVHEQYF.

Turning to this clone: At the DNA level, this CDR3 is encoded by other sequences in the same sample as well. V gene TRBV5-1 combines with J gene TRBJ2-5; possibly TRBD2 for D (6 bases). The germline gives CDR1 SGHRS, CDR2 YFSETQ. The CDR3 is made up of 13 amino acids. The germline V and J ends were trimmed by 0 bases and 4 bases, with 7 bases remaining between them. The CDR3 sequence: CASSLGGGETQYF. Written as DNA, the CDR3 is TGCGCCAGCAGCTTGGGGGGAGGAGAGACCCAGTACTTC.

V and J are TRBV7-9 and TRBJ1-6; 7 positions agree with TRBD1. The CDR3 loop spans 13 amino acids. Germline-derived CDR1 and CDR2 are SEHNR and FQNEAQ (reference sequence). Trimming cost V 6 bases and J 10 bases; bases outside gene matches: 6. This CDR3 is CASRSDRDSPLHF. Here the CDR3 DNA reads TGTGCCAGCAGATCAGACAGGGACTCACCCCTCCACTTT. Combining the CDR3 with reference TRBV7-9 and TRBJ1-6 gives the whole variable domain DTGVSQNPRHKITKRGQNVTFRCDPISEHNRLYWYRQTLGQGPEFLTYFQNEAQLEKSRLLSDRFSAERPKGSFSTLEIQRTEQGDSAMYLCASRSDRDSPLHFGNGTRLTVT.

The genes are TRBV7-2 and TRBJ1-1; D might be TRBD1 (6 bases). The length of the CDR3 is 14 residues. Trimming cost V 5 bases and J 11 bases, with 21 bases left between them. CDR1 and CDR2 (germline): SGHTA, FQGNSA. CDR3 amino acids: CASSINGGTSPAFF. As DNA, the CDR3 is TGTGCCAGCAGCATAAATGGGGGGACATCTCCGGCTTTCTTT.

This clone has only a few counts. This chain connects TRBV11-2 to TRBJ1-4; 8 bases are shared with TRBD1. The germline CDR1 and CDR2 sequences are SGHAT and FQNNGV. The CDR3 length is 13 residues. Trimming at V came to 2 bases and at J to 8 bases, leaving 1 base not matched to a gene. DNA of the CDR3: TGTGCCAGCAGCTTATGGACAGGGGAAAAACTGTTTTTT. Its translation is CASSLWTGEKLFF. Full variable domain (rest looked up from reference TRBV11-2 and TRBJ1-4): EAGVAQSPRYKIIEKRQSVAFWCNPISGHATLYWYQQILGQGPKLLIQFQNNGVVDDSQLPKDRFSAERLKGVDSTLKIQPAKLEDSAVYLCASSLWTGEKLFFGSGTQLSVL.

In nucleotides, the CDR3 is TGTGCCAGCAGCTGGACAGGGACGTACGAGCAGTACTTC. As protein: CASSWTGTYEQYF. The chain is built from TRBV7-8 and TRBJ2-7, with 8 positions matching TRBD1. The CDR3 contains 13 residues. J was trimmed by 4 bases and V by 4 bases; bases with no gene match: 3. Per the germline V gene, CDR1 is SGHVS and CDR2 is FQNEAQ.

The chain couples TRBV11-2 to TRBJ2-6; TRBD2 matches 8 bases. The length of the CDR3 is 19 residues. Germline loops: CDR1 SGHAT, CDR2 FQNNGV. The trim removed 1 base at V and 0 bases at J, leaving 8 bases unmatched. The CDR3: CASSLVPSGPSSGANVLTF. The CDR3 DNA reads TGTGCCAGCAGCTTAGTTCCTAGCGGGCCAAGCTCTGGGGCCAACGTCCTGACTTTC.

The CDR3 reads CASSLLGQINYGYTF. CDR3 DNA: TGTGCCAGCAGCCTCCTCGGACAGATTAACTATGGCTACACCTTC. V usage is TRBV7-2 and J usage is TRBJ1-2, with D maybe TRBD1 (6 bases). The CDR3 extends over 15 amino acids. The V gene's germline CDR1 is SGHTA and CDR2 FQGNSA. Trimming cost V 5 bases and J 1 base, with 14 bases left between them.

This clone came up a few times. The chain carries TRBV4-1 and TRBJ2-1; D is tentatively TRBD1 or TRBD2 (5 bases each). The CDR3 runs 16 residues. Trimming stripped 4 bases from V and 4 bases from J, with 17 bases between. The germline V gene encodes CDR1 MGHRA and CDR2 YSYEKL. The CDR3 is CASSRHSSGAYNEQFF. The DNA for the CDR3 is TGCGCCAGCAGCCGGCATTCTTCCGGGGCTTACAATGAGCAGTTCTTC.

The J gene is TRBJ1-1, the V gene TRBV6-1; 9 nucleotides align to TRBD1. V shed 6 bases, J shed 3 bases, and the junction held 5 bases outside the gene matches. The CDR3 totals 14 residues. In germline, CDR1 is MNHNS, CDR2 SASEGT. The CDR3 DNA sequence: TGTGCCAGCAGGGACAGGGGCGGGTACACTGAAGCTTTCTTT. It encodes CASRDRGGYTEAFF.

This chain connects TRBV9 to TRBJ2-3; D remains unclear. V lost 3 bases to trimming and J lost 4 bases, with 9 bases between them. CDR1 and CDR2 (germline): SGDLS, YYNGEE. The CDR3 runs 13 residues. The CDR3 nucleotides are TGTGCCAGCAGCGCCATCGGCCCAGATACGCAGTATTTT. As protein: CASSAIGPDTQYF.

This rearrangement joins TRBV19 to TRBJ1-2; D is possibly TRBD1 (5 bases). The CDR3 totals 13 residues. From germline, CDR1 is LNHDA and CDR2 SQIVND (reference sequence). The V gene lost 4 bases and the J gene lost 4 bases, with 10 bases spanning the gap. In DNA form, the CDR3 reads TGTGCCAGTAGTAAGGACACCCTCTATGGCTACACCTTC. Translated: CASSKDTLYGYTF.

The chain employs TRBV7-9 and TRBJ1-2; D possibly corresponds to TRBD1 (6 bases). CDR1 and CDR2 (germline): SEHNR, FQNEAQ (reference sequence). This CDR3 contains 16 residues. Deletions cut 5 bases from V and 4 bases from J, with 20 bases between. In nucleotides, the CDR3 is TGTGCCAGCAGCCAATCGACAACAGGGAGGGTCTATGGCTACACCTTC. This codes for CASSQSTTGRVYGYTF.

The rearrangement joins TRBV6-1 to TRBJ1-2, with TRBD1 as a possible D gene (6 bases). Trimming shortened V by 2 bases and J by 0 bases, and 10 bases separated the two germline ends. CDR3 size: 15 residues. CDR1 is MNHNS and CDR2 is SASEGT in the germline V gene. In nucleotides, the CDR3 is TGTGCCAGCAGTGAACCTAGGACAGCTAACTATGGCTACACCTTC. As protein: CASSEPRTANYGYTF.

This clone has just a few counts. The chain recombines TRBV18 with TRBJ1-1, with 7 bases matching TRBD1. V lost 3 bases, J lost 1 base, and 11 bases stayed unmatched. Germline assignment: CDR1 KGHSH and CDR2 LQKENI. CDR3 length: 17 residues. The CDR3 DNA is TGTGCCAGCTCACCCTTAGGACAGGCGAGAGCGAACACTGAAGCTTTCTTT. This gives the protein CASSPLGQARANTEAFF.

The rearrangement links TRBV5-8 to TRBJ1-2; 8 nucleotides match TRBD1. V lost 6 bases and J lost 3; bases outside the gene matches: 7. The CDR3 is 14 amino acids. Germline-derived CDR1 and CDR2 are SGHTS and YDEGEE. CDR3 nucleotides: TGTGCCAGCAACCAAGAACAGGGGGACTATGGCTACACCTTC. Translation: CASNQEQGDYGYTF.

The chain carries TRBV6-5 and TRBJ1-1, with TRBD1 matching 10 bases. Germline assignment: CDR1 MNHEY and CDR2 SVGAGI. J lost 4 bases, V lost 5 bases, and 7 bases had no gene match. The CDR3 spans 15 residues. CDR3 sequence: CASSITWTGGTEAFF. As DNA, the CDR3 is TGTGCCAGCAGTATCACTTGGACAGGGGGCACTGAAGCTTTCTTT.

The V gene is TRBV5-5, the J gene TRBJ1-6, with a possible D match to TRBD1 (5 bases). Deletions cut 1 base from V and 6 bases from J, with 8 bases between. The CDR3 has 14 amino acids. Germline CDR1 SGHKS, CDR2 YYEKEE (reference sequence). The CDR3 loop is CASSLRRGNSPLHF. CDR3 in DNA: TGTGCCAGCAGCTTGAGGAGGGGTAATTCACCCCTCCACTTT.

This clone has only one observation. The junction shows a germline mismatch at one end, possibly a read error. The CDR3 sequence: CASSPQDF. The CDR3 region has the DNA TGTGCCAGCAGCCCCCAGGACTTC. The chain recombines TRBV14 with TRBJ2-7; D uncertain. CDR3 length equals 8 residues. Germline V gene data show CDR1 as SGHDN and CDR2 as FVKESK.

This clone was counted a single time. The chain couples TRBV7-9 to TRBJ2-3, with D perhaps given as TRBD1 or TRBD2 (5 bases each). V was clipped by 4 bases and J by 4 bases, with 15 bases between them. The germline V gene encodes CDR1 SEHNR and CDR2 FQNEAQ (reference sequence). This CDR3 has 15 residues. The CDR3 here is CASSSWDGRADTQYF. The CDR3 nucleotides are TGTGCCAGCAGCTCCTGGGACGGACGGGCAGATACGCAGTATTTT.

The gene calls are TRBV7-8 and TRBJ2-2; TRBD1 matches 8 bases. The junction had 11 bases not matched to a gene; V was cut back by 7 bases and J by 1 base. Looked up from germline, CDR1 is SGHVS and CDR2 is FQNEAQ. This CDR3 has 17 amino acids. The CDR3 region has the DNA TGTGCCAGCACCCCAGGGGGCGCAGGGCGGAACACCGGGGAGCTGTTTTTT. Its protein is CASTPGGAGRNTGELFF.

The chain has TRBV5-1 and TRBJ2-7; 8 bases fit TRBD2. Germline V gives CDR1 SGHRS, CDR2 YFSETQ. V dropped 3 bases and J dropped 3; count of bases not matched to a gene: 5. The CDR3 is 14 amino acids. CDR3 DNA sequence: TGCGCCAGCAGCTGGACTAGCACAAACTACGAGCAGTACTTC. It specifies CASSWTSTNYEQYF.

The CDR3 protein is CASSSKPGVERTEAFF. The CDR3 DNA reads TGTGCCAGCAGCTCCAAACCAGGGGTGGAGCGGACTGAAGCTTTCTTT. V gene TRBV7-9 combines with J gene TRBJ1-1; a possible D gene is TRBD1 (6 bases). V dropped 4 bases and J dropped 5 bases, with 20 bases sitting between them. The CDR3 is 16 residues long. Germline CDR1 is SEHNR and CDR2 is FQNEAQ (reference sequence).

This clone was observed once. V usage is TRBV5-8 and J usage is TRBJ1-6; 8 positions agree with TRBD1. CDR1 is SGHTS and CDR2 is YDEGEE in the germline V gene. The V and J ends lost 8 bases and 0 bases, in that order; junction bases with no gene match: 7. The CDR3 runs 16 residues. DNA of the CDR3: TGTGCCAGTAAGCCCAGGGGGCGCTCCTATAATTCACCCCTCCACTTT. Residues: CASKPRGRSYNSPLHF.

The V gene is TRBV18, the J gene TRBJ2-5; 8 nucleotides match TRBD1. The CDR3 runs to 15 residues. The V gene's germline CDR1 is KGHSH and CDR2 LQKENI. V lost 1 base and J lost 2; bases outside the gene matches: 3. CDR3 nucleotide sequence: TGTGCCAGCTCACCACAGAGGGACAGGCAAGAGACCCAGTACTTC. Its translation is CASSPQRDRQETQYF.

The rearrangement uses TRBV30 and TRBJ2-5; tentatively, D is TRBD2 (5 bases). Germline V gene sequence: CDR1 GTSNPN, CDR2 SVGIG (reference sequence). This CDR3 is built from 11 residues. V shed 4 bases and J shed 4 bases, with 7 bases lying between them. The CDR3 coding sequence is TGTGCCTGGAACGGAGGAGAGACCCAGTACTTC. Translated: CAWNGGETQYF. Using reference TRBV30 and TRBJ2-5 for the parts outside the CDR3, the full variable domain is SQTIHQWPATLVQPVGSPLSLECTVEGTSNPNLYWYRQAAGRGLQLLFYSVGIGQISSEVPQNLSASRPQDRQFILSSKKLLLSDSGFYLCAWNGGETQYFGPGTRLLVL.